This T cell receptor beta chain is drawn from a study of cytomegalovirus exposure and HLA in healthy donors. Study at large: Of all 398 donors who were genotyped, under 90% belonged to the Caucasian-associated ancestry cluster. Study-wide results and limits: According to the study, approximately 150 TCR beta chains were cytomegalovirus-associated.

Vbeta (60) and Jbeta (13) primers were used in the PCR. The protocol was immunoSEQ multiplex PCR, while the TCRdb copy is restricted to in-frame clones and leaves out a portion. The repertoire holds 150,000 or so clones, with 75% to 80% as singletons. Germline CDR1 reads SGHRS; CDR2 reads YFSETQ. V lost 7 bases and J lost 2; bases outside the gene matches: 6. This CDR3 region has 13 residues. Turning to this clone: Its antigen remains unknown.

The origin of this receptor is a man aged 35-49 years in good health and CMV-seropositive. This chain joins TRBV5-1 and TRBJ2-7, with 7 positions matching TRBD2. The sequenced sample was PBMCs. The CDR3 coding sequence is TGCGCCAGCGGCCCAGCGGGAACCTACGAGCAGTACTTC. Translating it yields CASGPAGTYEQYF. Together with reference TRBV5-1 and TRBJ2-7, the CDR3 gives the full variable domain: KAGVTQTPRYLIKTRGQQVTLSCSPISGHRSVSWYQQTPGQGLQFLFEYFSETQRNKGNFPGRFSGRQFSNSRSEMNVSTLELGDSALYLCASGPAGTYEQYFGPGTRLTVT.